This T cell receptor beta chain was profiled in a study of cytomegalovirus exposure and HLA in healthy donors. Study background: An analysis done earlier identified approximately 120 million unique TCR beta sequences from 190 million or so T cells. Broader study findings: Researchers counted roughly 150 TCR beta chains as cytomegalovirus-associated.

The PCR ran on 60 Vbeta and 13 Jbeta primers. Sequencing used immunoSEQ multiplex PCR; TCRdb keeps in-frame clones, though not all of them. The sample has about 190,000 clones, around 86% seen once. Points on this clone: Its cognate antigen is unknown. The sample has other DNA sequences that encode this CDR3 too.

Sequencing was done on a sample of PBMCs. The clonotype originates from a man aged 35-49 years in good health and CMV-seropositive.

The CDR3 here is CATSREGGSNQPQHF. CDR3 DNA sequence: TGTGCCACCAGCAGAGAGGGGGGAAGCAATCAGCCCCAGCATTTT. The gene calls are TRBV15 and TRBJ1-5; TRBD1 might be the D (5 bases). CDR1 and CDR2 (germline): LNHNV, YYDKDF (reference sequence). V lost 0 bases to trimming and J lost 1 base, with 7 bases between them. This CDR3 region has 15 residues. Full variable domain (missing parts from reference TRBV15 and TRBJ1-5): DAMVIQNPRYQVTQFGKPVTLSCSQTLNHNVMYWYQQKSSQAPKLLFHYYDKDFNNEADTPDNFQSRRPNTSFCFLDIRSPGLGDTAMYLCATSREGGSNQPQHFGDGTRLSIL.